The 32 T cell receptor beta chains reported below all come from one sample, sequenced in a study of blood T cell repertoires in COVID-19. Profiling relied on immunoSEQ multiplex PCR, and the TCRdb table lists in-frame clones only, not all of them. The table records around 130,000 clones, 86% of them present only once. Sequenced material: peripheral blood. Receptors originate from a man aged 35 to 55 with acute or convalescent COVID-19.

This chain joins TRBV6-1 and TRBJ2-2; TRBD1 matches 7 bases. The trim removed 10 bases at V and 5 bases at J, leaving 10 bases unmatched. Germline V gene sequence: CDR1 MNHNS, CDR2 SASEGT. CDR3 length: 14 amino acids. CDR3 amino acids: CATRQPTGTGELFF. In DNA, the CDR3 is TGTGCCACCCGACAACCGACAGGGACCGGGGAGCTGTTTTTT.

The chain joins TRBV27 to TRBJ1-5; possibly TRBD1 for D (6 bases). This CDR3 is built from 15 residues. Between the trimmed V and J ends, which lost 4 bases and 11 bases, there was a span of 21 bases. Germline assignment: CDR1 MNHEY and CDR2 SMNVEV (reference sequence). DNA for the CDR3: TGTGCCAGCAGTTCTGCAGGGGCCCGTGGTCGGGCCCAGCATTTT. Its protein is CASSSAGARGRAQHF.

The chain is built from TRBV5-5 and TRBJ1-4; 7 bases match TRBD1. From germline, CDR1 is SGHKS and CDR2 YYEKEE (reference sequence). CDR3 length equals 17 residues. Losses at the gene ends were 3 bases for V and 8 bases for J; bases not matched to a gene: 16. CDR3 region: CASSYRATGPLREKLFF. For the CDR3, the DNA is TGTGCCAGCAGCTACCGGGCGACAGGGCCGCTCCGCGAAAAACTGTTTTTT.

The gene calls are TRBV30 and TRBJ2-1; 8 bases line up with TRBD1. Trimming cost V 3 bases and J 1 base; bases outside gene matches: 5. Germline CDR1 is GTSNPN and CDR2 is SVGIG (reference sequence). The CDR3 spans 15 residues. CDR3 DNA sequence: TGTGCCTGGAGCACTACAGGGGGTTCCTACAATGAGCAGTTCTTC. Its translation: CAWSTTGGSYNEQFF.

This chain links TRBV11-2 with TRBJ2-7; 9 bases map to TRBD2. CDR3 length equals 16 residues. Germline V lookup: CDR1 SGHAT, CDR2 FQNNGV. With V trimmed by 3 bases and J by 4 bases, 10 bases remained unmatched. CDR3 nucleotides: TGTGCCAGCAGCTTCCTAAGCGGGCGGGAGGGATACGAGCAGTACTTC. Residues: CASSFLSGREGYEQYF.

The genes are TRBV6-2 or TRBV6-3 and TRBJ1-1; 7 bases line up with TRBD1. The V gene's germline CDR1 is MNHEY and CDR2 SVGEGT. The CDR3 has 15 amino acids. The V gene end was trimmed by 5 bases and the J gene end by 0 bases; junction bases not matched to a gene: 6. Here the CDR3 reads CASSDQQGLNTEAFF. For the CDR3, the DNA is TGTGCCAGCAGTGACCAACAGGGGTTGAACACTGAAGCTTTCTTT.

This rearrangement joins TRBV18 to TRBJ2-7, with TRBD1 matching 8 bases. CDR1 and CDR2 (germline): KGHSH, LQKENI. With 6 bases clipped from V and 0 bases from J, the junction kept 7 bases outside the gene matches. The CDR3 consists of 15 residues. As DNA, the CDR3 is TGTGCCAGCTCTCAAGGGACAGGACTCTCCTACGAGCAGTACTTC. Amino acids: CASSQGTGLSYEQYF.

The chain uses TRBV29-1 and TRBJ1-2; 7 nucleotides match TRBD1. Germline V gene data show CDR1 as SQVTM and CDR2 as ANQGSEA. J gave up 7 bases and V 6 bases, and 5 bases lay outside the gene matches. This CDR3 region has 11 residues. In DNA, the CDR3 is TGCAGCGTGGCCGACAGGGCTGGCTACACCTTC. This sequence encodes CSVADRAGYTF.

CDR3 sequence reads: CATSRDPRIPGNTIYF. The CDR3 DNA follows: TGTGCCACCAGCAGAGATCCTAGGATCCCTGGAAACACCATATATTTT. The V and J genes are TRBV15 and TRBJ1-3; no firm D call. This CDR3 spans 16 amino acids. CDR1 and CDR2 from the germline V gene are LNHNV and YYDKDF (reference sequence). The V end lost 0 bases, the J end lost 2 bases, and 11 bases lay between the germline ends.

The rearrangement uses TRBV6-1 and TRBJ1-4; 7 nucleotides match TRBD1. V lost 1 base and J lost 6; bases outside the gene matches: 5. The germline V gene encodes CDR1 MNHNS and CDR2 SASEGT. The length of the CDR3 is 15 residues. This chain's CDR3 is CASSEGQGEDEKLFF. The CDR3 DNA is TGTGCCAGCAGTGAAGGACAGGGTGAGGATGAAAAACTGTTTTTT.

The rearrangement uses TRBV27 and TRBJ1-1, with a weak D call TRBD1 (6 bases). Germline CDR1 MNHEY, CDR2 SMNVEV (reference sequence). The CDR3 runs 14 residues. With 3 bases removed from V and 2 bases from J, the gap between germline ends came to 10 bases. CDR3 nucleotide sequence: TGTGCCAGCAGTTTTGACAGGACTAACACTGAAGCTTTCTTT. The encoded protein is CASSFDRTNTEAFF.

The rearrangement uses TRBV19 and TRBJ2-1; no clear D gene. V lost 8 bases to trimming and J lost 3 bases, with 5 bases between them. Germline V gene sequence: CDR1 LNHDA, CDR2 SQIVND (reference sequence). The CDR3 has 11 residues. The CDR3 loop is CASDNYNEQFF. In nucleotides, the CDR3 is TGTGCCAGTGACAACTACAATGAGCAGTTCTTC.

This chain uses TRBV2 with TRBJ1-2; TRBD1 is a possible D gene (6 bases). Germline V gene sequence: CDR1 SNHLY, CDR2 FYNNEI. This CDR3 is 14 amino acids long. The V and J ends lost 6 bases and 2 bases respectively, with 13 bases between them. Written as DNA, the CDR3 is TGTGCCAGCAGATTGGACAGCTTGAACTATGGCTACACCTTC. Translated: CASRLDSLNYGYTF.

This clone was found a few times. The chain is built from TRBV11-2 and TRBJ1-2; unclear D gene. V lost 0 bases to trimming and J lost 5 bases, with 7 bases between them. The CDR3 has 13 residues. Germline CDR1 reads SGHAT; CDR2 reads FQNNGV. The CDR3 here is CASSLDKLYGYTF. CDR3 DNA sequence: TGTGCCAGCAGCTTAGACAAATTGTATGGCTACACCTTC.

The CDR3 loop reads CSASTGTENTEAFF. As DNA, the CDR3 is TGCAGTGCTAGTACAGGGACAGAGAACACTGAAGCTTTCTTT. The chain combines TRBV20-1 with TRBJ1-1; 7 bases match TRBD1. Trimming took 3 bases from V and 1 from J; bases not matched to a gene: 5. This CDR3 spans 14 amino acids. Per germline, CDR1 DFQATT and CDR2 SNEGSKA (reference sequence).

This clone came up a few times. The chain uses TRBV2 and TRBJ2-5; 7 nucleotides agree with TRBD1. Germline V gives CDR1 SNHLY, CDR2 FYNNEI. After removal of 1 base from V and 5 bases from J, the junction contained 4 bases not matched to a gene. The CDR3 spans 14 residues. The CDR3 region has the DNA TGTGCCAGCAGTGAAGAAGGGGGCTCGGAGACCCAGTACTTC. Translation: CASSEEGGSETQYF.

The chain is built from TRBV4-1 and TRBJ2-1; the D gene is possibly TRBD2 (6 bases). V lost 2 bases to trimming and J lost 8 bases, with 16 bases between them. This CDR3 region has 15 residues. The V gene's germline CDR1 is MGHRA and CDR2 YSYEKL. The chain's CDR3 is CASSQPGLPLDEQFF. CDR3 nucleotides: TGCGCCAGCAGCCAACCGGGACTTCCTCTGGATGAGCAGTTCTTC.

The chain employs TRBV10-3 and TRBJ2-2; the match to TRBD1 covers 8 bases. The CDR3 has 15 amino acids. V dropped 8 bases and J dropped 2; count of bases not matched to a gene: 7. CDR1 is ENHRY, CDR2 SYGVKD, per germline. The CDR3 reads CAIGTGGGNTGELFF. The DNA for the CDR3 is TGTGCCATCGGAACAGGGGGTGGAAACACCGGGGAGCTGTTTTTT.

This clone turned up a few times. This chain links TRBV21-1 with TRBJ1-6; the table calls TRBD1, which could not be checked here. TRBV21-1 is described as a pseudogene. The CDR3 is 16 amino acids. The CDR3 DNA sequence: TGTGCCAGCAGCACCAAGGACAGGGCGGGGAATTCACCCCTCCACTTT. It encodes CASSTKDRAGNSPLHF.

The chain uses TRBV13 and TRBJ1-4; no definite D call. There are 18 residues in the CDR3. Trimming pared 1 base from V and 4 bases from J, leaving 19 bases between. Germline lookup yields CDR1 PRHDT and CDR2 FYEKMQ (reference sequence). The DNA for the CDR3 is TGTGCCAGCAGCTTAGAATGGGCAATTTCACCGTATAATGAAAAACTGTTTTTT. It encodes CASSLEWAISPYNEKLFF.

J is TRBJ1-3 and V is TRBV9, with D perhaps matching TRBD1 (5 bases). The CDR3 contains 15 residues. V was shortened by 4 bases and J by 3 bases, with 14 bases between the two germline ends. Germline V CDR1 and CDR2: SGDLS, YYNGEE. CDR3 nucleotide sequence: TGTGCCAGCAGCCCCTCCGGGGGAGGTGGAAACACCATATATTTT. As protein: CASSPSGGGGNTIYF.

V gene TRBV5-4 combines with J gene TRBJ2-2; TRBD2 is a possible D gene (6 bases). Trimming cost V 0 bases and J 1 base, with 10 bases left between them. The length of the CDR3 is 16 residues. Germline loops: CDR1 SGHNT, CDR2 YYREEE (reference sequence). For the CDR3, the DNA is TGTGCCAGCAGCTTGGACCCAGCGGGGAACACCGGGGAGCTGTTTTTT. Translation gives CASSLDPAGNTGELFF.

The chain links TRBV6-6 to TRBJ2-6, with D unresolved. In germline, CDR1 is MNHNY, CDR2 SVGAGI (reference sequence). Trimming left V 0 bases short and J 0 bases short, with 6 bases between. CDR3 length: 16 amino acids. The CDR3 DNA sequence: TGTGCCAGCAGTTACTCCGCCGGCTCTGGGGCCAACGTCCTGACTTTC. Amino acids: CASSYSAGSGANVLTF.

V and J are TRBV11-2 and TRBJ2-3; maybe TRBD2 (5 bases). The CDR3 has 16 residues. V lost 1 base to trimming and J lost 4 bases, with 15 bases between them. Germline V gene lookup returns CDR1 SGHAT and CDR2 FQNNGV. The CDR3 bases are TGTGCCAGCAGCTTAGGAGGGCTAGCCGGAGCAGATACGCAGTATTTT. The encoded protein is CASSLGGLAGADTQYF.

The V and J genes are TRBV29-1 and TRBJ2-3; D perhaps matches TRBD1 (5 bases). V dropped 6 bases and J dropped 2 bases, with 18 bases sitting between them. Germline CDR1 SQVTM, CDR2 ANQGSEA. There are 15 residues in the CDR3. This chain's CDR3 is CSVRTQRVATDTQYF. The CDR3 DNA reads as TGCAGCGTACGGACACAAAGGGTTGCCACAGATACGCAGTATTTT.

V is TRBV7-9 and J is TRBJ2-1; 7 bases match TRBD2. The CDR3 contains 15 residues. After removal of 5 bases from V and 5 bases from J, the junction contained 9 bases not matched to a gene. Germline CDR1 reads SEHNR; CDR2 reads FQNEAQ (reference sequence). The CDR3 coding sequence is TGTGCCAGCAGCCCCCGTCGGGACTATAACAATGAGCAGTTCTTC. It is translated as CASSPRRDYNNEQFF.

V and J are TRBV30 and TRBJ1-1; 7 positions agree with TRBD1. From germline, CDR1 is GTSNPN and CDR2 SVGIG (reference sequence). Trimming took 3 bases from V and 3 from J; bases not matched to a gene: 4. CDR3 length: 13 amino acids. The CDR3 DNA is TGTGCCTGGAGCGATGACAGGGACACTGAAGCTTTCTTT. Residues: CAWSDDRDTEAFF.

The V call is TRBV7-9, the J call TRBJ2-7, with 12 bases aligning to TRBD2. The CDR3 spans 15 residues. V was pared by 2 bases and J by 4 bases, with 3 bases of the junction left unmatched. Germline values: CDR1 SEHNR, CDR2 FQNEAQ (reference sequence). In nucleotides, the CDR3 is TGTGCCAGCAGCTTAACGACTAGCGGGAGTTACGAGCAGTACTTC. It encodes CASSLTTSGSYEQYF.

Written as DNA, the CDR3 is TGTGCCAGCAGCTTAGGTCAGGGTACCTATGGCTACACCTTC. Translating gives CASSLGQGTYGYTF. The chain uses TRBV7-2 and TRBJ1-2; D possibly corresponds to TRBD1 (5 bases). Trimming removed 1 base from V and 4 bases from J, with 10 bases in between. Germline V gene lookup returns CDR1 SGHTA and CDR2 FQGNSA. CDR3 size: 14 residues.

The chain links TRBV19 to TRBJ2-7, with no clear D. The germline gives CDR1 LNHDA, CDR2 SQIVND (reference sequence). The CDR3 has 11 amino acids. Trimming left V 6 bases short and J 3 bases short, with 6 bases between. The CDR3 loop is CASSPGYEQYF. The CDR3 DNA follows: TGTGCCAGTAGCCCCGGCTACGAGCAGTACTTC.

The genes are TRBV5-4 and TRBJ2-1, with 8 bases that match TRBD1. The CDR3 is made up of 14 amino acids. V shed 4 bases, J shed 7 bases, and the junction held 7 bases outside the gene matches. The germline V gene has CDR1 SGHNT and CDR2 YYREEE (reference sequence). The CDR3, as DNA: TGTGCCAGCAGCCCCCGGACAGGGTGGAATGAGCAGTTCTTC. Protein product: CASSPRTGWNEQFF. Drawing the rest from reference TRBV5-4 and TRBJ2-1, the complete variable domain is ETGVTQSPTHLIKTRGQQVTLRCSSQSGHNTVSWYQQALGQGPQFIFQYYREEENGRGNFPPRFSGLQFPNYSSELNVNALELDDSALYLCASSPRTGWNEQFFGPGTRLTVL.

The rearrangement joins TRBV3-1 (or the pseudogene TRBV3-2) to TRBJ1-1; D may be TRBD1 (6 bases). This CDR3 is built from 13 residues. V shed 4 bases and J shed 4 bases, with 10 bases lying between them. CDR1 and CDR2 from the germline V gene are LGHDT and YNNKEL (reference sequence). CDR3 coding DNA: TGTGCCAGCAGCCTCACAGGGAGCACTGAAGCTTTCTTT. It codes for CASSLTGSTEAFF.